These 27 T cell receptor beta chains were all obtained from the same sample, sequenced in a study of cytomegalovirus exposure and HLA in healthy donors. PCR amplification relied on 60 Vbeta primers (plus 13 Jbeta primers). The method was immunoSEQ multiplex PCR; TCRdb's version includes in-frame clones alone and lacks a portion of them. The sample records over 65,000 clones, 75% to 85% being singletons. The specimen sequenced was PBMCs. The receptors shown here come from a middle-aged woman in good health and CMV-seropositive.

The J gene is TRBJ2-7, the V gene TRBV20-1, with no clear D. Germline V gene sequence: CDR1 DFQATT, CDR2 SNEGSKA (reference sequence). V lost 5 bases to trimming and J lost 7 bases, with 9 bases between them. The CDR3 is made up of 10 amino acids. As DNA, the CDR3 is TGCAGTGCTTCGGCAGCGGAGCAGTACTTC. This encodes CSASAAEQYF.

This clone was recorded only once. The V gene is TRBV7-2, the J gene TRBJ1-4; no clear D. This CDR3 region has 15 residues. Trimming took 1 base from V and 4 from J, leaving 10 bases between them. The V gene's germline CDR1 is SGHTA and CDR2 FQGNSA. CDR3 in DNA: TGTGCCAGCAGCTTAGTTGGGCAGATTAATGAAAAACTGTTTTTT. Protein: CASSLVGQINEKLFF.

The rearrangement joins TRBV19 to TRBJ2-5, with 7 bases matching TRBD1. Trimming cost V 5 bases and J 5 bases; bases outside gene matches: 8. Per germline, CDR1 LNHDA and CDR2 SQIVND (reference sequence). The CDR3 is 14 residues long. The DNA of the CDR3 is TGTGCCAGTAGTCCTCAGGGGGTCGGGGAGACCCAGTACTTC. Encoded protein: CASSPQGVGETQYF.

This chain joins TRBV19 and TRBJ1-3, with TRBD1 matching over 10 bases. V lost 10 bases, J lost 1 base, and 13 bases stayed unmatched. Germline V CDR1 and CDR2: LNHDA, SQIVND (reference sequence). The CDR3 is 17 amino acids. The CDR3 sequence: CATLPGQGMASGNTIYF. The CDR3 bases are TGTGCCACCCTACCGGGACAGGGGATGGCGTCTGGAAACACCATATATTTT.

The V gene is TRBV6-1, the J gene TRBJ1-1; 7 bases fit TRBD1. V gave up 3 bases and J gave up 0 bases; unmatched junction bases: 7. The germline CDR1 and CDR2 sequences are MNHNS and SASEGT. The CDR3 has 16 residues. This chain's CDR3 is CASSEFPGQLNTEAFF. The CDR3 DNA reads TGTGCCAGCAGTGAGTTTCCGGGACAGTTGAACACTGAAGCTTTCTTT.

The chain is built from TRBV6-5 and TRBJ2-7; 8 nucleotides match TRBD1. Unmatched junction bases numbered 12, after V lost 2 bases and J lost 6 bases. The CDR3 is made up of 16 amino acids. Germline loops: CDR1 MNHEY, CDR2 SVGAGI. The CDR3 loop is CASSYQPTGDLSEQYF. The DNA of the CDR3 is TGTGCCAGCAGTTACCAACCGACAGGGGATTTATCCGAGCAGTACTTC.

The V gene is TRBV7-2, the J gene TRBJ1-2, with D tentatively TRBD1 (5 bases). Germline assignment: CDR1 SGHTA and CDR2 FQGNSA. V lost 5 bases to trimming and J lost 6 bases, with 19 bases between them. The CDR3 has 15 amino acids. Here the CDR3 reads CASSPAGGVRNGYTF. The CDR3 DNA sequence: TGTGCCAGCAGCCCCGCGGGGGGGGTGAGGAATGGCTACACCTTC.

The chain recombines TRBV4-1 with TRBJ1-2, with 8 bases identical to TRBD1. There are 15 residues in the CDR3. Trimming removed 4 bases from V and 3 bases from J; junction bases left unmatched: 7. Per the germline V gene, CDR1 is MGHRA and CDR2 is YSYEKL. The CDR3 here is CASSLPDREDYGYTF. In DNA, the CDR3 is TGCGCCAGCAGCCTCCCGGACAGGGAGGACTATGGCTACACCTTC.

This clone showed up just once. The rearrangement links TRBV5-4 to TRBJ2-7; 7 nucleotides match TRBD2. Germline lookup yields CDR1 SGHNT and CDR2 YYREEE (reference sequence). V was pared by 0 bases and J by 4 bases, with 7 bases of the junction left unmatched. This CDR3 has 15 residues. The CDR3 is CASSLAVGGGYEQYF. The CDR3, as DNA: TGTGCCAGCAGCTTGGCGGTTGGGGGGGGTTACGAGCAGTACTTC.

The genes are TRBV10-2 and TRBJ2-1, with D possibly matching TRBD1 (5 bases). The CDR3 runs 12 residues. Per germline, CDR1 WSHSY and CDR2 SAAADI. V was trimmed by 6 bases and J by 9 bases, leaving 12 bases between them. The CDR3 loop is CASSLYQGEQFF. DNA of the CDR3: TGCGCCAGCAGCCTCTATCAGGGTGAGCAGTTCTTC.

For the CDR3, the DNA is TGTGCCAGCAGTTACTCGGCAGGGTTCACTGGAAACACCATATATTTT. This encodes CASSYSAGFTGNTIYF. This chain uses TRBV6-5 with TRBJ1-3; TRBD1 is a possible D gene (5 bases). Trimming shortened V by 0 bases and J by 2 bases, and 11 bases separated the two germline ends. Germline V lookup: CDR1 MNHEY, CDR2 SVGAGI. The length of the CDR3 is 16 residues.

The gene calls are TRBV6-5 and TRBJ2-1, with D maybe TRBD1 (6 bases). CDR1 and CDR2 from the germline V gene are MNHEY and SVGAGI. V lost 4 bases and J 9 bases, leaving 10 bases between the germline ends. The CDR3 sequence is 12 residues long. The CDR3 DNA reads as TGTGCCAGCAGTTCTACAGGGTCTGAGCAGTTCTTC. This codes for CASSSTGSEQFF.

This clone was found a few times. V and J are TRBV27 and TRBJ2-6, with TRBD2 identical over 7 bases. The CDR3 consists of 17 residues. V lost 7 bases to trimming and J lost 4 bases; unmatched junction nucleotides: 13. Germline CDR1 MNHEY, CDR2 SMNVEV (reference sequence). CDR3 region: CASTSSGEDFGANVLTF. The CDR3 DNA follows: TGTGCCAGCACTTCCAGCGGGGAAGACTTCGGGGCCAACGTCCTGACTTTC.

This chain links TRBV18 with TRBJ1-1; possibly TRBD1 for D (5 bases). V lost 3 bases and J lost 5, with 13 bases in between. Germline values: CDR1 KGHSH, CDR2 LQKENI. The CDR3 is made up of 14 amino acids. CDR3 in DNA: TGTGCCAGCTCACCCCGGGCGGGGGATACTGAAGCTTTCTTT. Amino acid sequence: CASSPRAGDTEAFF.

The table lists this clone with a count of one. The CDR3 sequence is CASSDGGNTEAFF. DNA of the CDR3: TGTGCCAGCAGCGACGGGGGGAACACTGAAGCTTTCTTT. J is TRBJ1-1 and V is TRBV9; tentative D call: TRBD1 (5 bases). Per germline, CDR1 SGDLS and CDR2 YYNGEE. The CDR3 length is 13 residues. The V and J ends lost 3 bases and 1 base respectively, with 7 bases between them.

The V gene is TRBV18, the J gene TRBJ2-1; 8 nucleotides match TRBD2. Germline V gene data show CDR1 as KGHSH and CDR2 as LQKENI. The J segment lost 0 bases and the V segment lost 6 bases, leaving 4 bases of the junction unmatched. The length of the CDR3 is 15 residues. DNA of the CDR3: TGTGCCAGCTCCCTCAGCGGGAGCTCCTACAATGAGCAGTTCTTC. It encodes CASSLSGSSYNEQFF.

Here the CDR3 reads CSVENPSGVKRETQYF. The CDR3 DNA is TGCAGCGTTGAGAACCCTAGCGGGGTCAAGAGAGAGACCCAGTACTTC. The chain carries TRBV29-1 and TRBJ2-5; 9 nucleotides line up with TRBD2. V gave up 3 bases and J gave up 4 bases; unmatched junction bases: 12. Germline V CDR1 and CDR2: SQVTM, ANQGSEA. The CDR3 consists of 16 residues.

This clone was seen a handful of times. The CDR3 spells CASSFLADTGELFF. Written as DNA, the CDR3 is TGTGCCAGCAGCTTCCTAGCGGACACCGGGGAGCTGTTTTTT. The chain is built from TRBV7-8 and TRBJ2-2; 7 bases are shared with TRBD2. With V trimmed by 3 bases and J by 3 bases, 1 base remained unmatched. The CDR3 sequence is 14 residues long. Looked up from germline, CDR1 is SGHVS and CDR2 is FQNEAQ.

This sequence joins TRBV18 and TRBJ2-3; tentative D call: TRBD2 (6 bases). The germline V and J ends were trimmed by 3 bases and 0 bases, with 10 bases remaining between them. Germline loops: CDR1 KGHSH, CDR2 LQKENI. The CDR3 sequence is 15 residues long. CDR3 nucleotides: TGTGCCAGCTCACCGGCGGGACTCAGCACAGATACGCAGTATTTT. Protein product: CASSPAGLSTDTQYF.

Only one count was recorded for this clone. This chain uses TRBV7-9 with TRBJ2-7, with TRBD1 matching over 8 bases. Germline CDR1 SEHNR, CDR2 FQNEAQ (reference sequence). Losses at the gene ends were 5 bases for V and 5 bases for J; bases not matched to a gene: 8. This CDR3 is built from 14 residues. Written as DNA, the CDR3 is TGTGCCAGCAGCGGGGGGCAGGGGGCCCACGAGCAGTACTTC. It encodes CASSGGQGAHEQYF.

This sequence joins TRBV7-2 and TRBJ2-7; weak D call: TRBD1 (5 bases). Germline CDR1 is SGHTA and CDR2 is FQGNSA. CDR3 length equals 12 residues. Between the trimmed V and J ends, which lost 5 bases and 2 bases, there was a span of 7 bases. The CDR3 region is CASSPTAYEQYF. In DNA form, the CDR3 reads TGTGCCAGCAGCCCGACAGCCTACGAGCAGTACTTC.

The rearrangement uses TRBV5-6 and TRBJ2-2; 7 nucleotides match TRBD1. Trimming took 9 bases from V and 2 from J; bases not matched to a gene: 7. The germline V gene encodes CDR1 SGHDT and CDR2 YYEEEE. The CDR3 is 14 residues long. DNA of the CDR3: TGTGCCACACAGGGACAGAGAAACACCGGGGAGCTGTTTTTT. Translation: CATQGQRNTGELFF.

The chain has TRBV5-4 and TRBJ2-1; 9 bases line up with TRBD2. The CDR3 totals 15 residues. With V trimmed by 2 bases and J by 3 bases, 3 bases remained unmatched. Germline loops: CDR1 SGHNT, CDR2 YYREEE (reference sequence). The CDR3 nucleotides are TGTGCCAGCAGCTTCCGACTAGCGGACTACAATGAGCAGTTCTTC. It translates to CASSFRLADYNEQFF. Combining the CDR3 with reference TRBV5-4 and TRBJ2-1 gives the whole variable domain ETGVTQSPTHLIKTRGQQVTLRCSSQSGHNTVSWYQQALGQGPQFIFQYYREEENGRGNFPPRFSGLQFPNYSSELNVNALELDDSALYLCASSFRLADYNEQFFGPGTRLTVL.

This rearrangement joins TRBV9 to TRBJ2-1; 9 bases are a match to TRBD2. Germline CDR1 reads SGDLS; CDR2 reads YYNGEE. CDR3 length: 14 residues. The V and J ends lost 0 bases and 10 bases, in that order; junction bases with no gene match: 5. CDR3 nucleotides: TGTGCCAGCAGCGTAGGGGGGACTAGCAAAGAGCAGTTCTTC. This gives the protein CASSVGGTSKEQFF.

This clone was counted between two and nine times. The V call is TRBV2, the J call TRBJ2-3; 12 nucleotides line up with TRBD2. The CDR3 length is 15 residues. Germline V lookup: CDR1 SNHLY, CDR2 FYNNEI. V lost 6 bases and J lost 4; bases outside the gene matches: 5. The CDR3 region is CASSDPSGRADTQYF. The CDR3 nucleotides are TGTGCCAGCAGCGATCCTAGCGGGAGGGCAGATACGCAGTATTTT.

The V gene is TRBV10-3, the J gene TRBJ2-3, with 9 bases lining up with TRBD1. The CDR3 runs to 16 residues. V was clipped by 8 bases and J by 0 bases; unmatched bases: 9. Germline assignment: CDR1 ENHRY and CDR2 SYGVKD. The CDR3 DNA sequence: TGTGCCATCCGGACAGGGGACTGGGGTAGCACAGATACGCAGTATTTT. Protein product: CAIRTGDWGSTDTQYF.

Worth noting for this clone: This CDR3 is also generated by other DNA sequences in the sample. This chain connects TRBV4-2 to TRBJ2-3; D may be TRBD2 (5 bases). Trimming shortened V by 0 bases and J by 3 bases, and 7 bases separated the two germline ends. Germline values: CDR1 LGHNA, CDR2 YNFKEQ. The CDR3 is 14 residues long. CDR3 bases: TGTGCCAGCAGCCAAGACTCGGGGACAGATACGCAGTATTTT. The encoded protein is CASSQDSGTDTQYF.